This T cell receptor (beta chain) is drawn from a study of a mutant IDH1 vaccine in newly diagnosed glioma. Background on the study: Vaccines were begun 4-6 weeks after radiotherapy alone, or with temozolomide cycles. Patients were pretreated with radiotherapy, temozolomide, or both, mostly both.

TCRdb's table, derived via immunoSEQ multiplex PCR, lists solely in-frame clones and lacks some. The repertoire holds approximately 41,000 clones, around 78% seen once, with around 6.5% in the top ten. Time point: week 23, last vaccination. Doses comprised 300 ug of mutant IDH1 20-mer peptide each, plus topical imiquimod. For this clone: The antigen remains unidentified.

This TCR derives from a woman in her forties with glioma. Some clones in this sample may be carry-over from other donors' samples. This specimen consisted of PBMCs, obtained from a glioma patient whose treatment included an IDH1 peptide vaccine.

CDR3 sequence reads: CAISGGGGGSPLHF. The DNA for the CDR3 is TGTGCCATCAGTGGAGGGGGCGGGGGTTCACCCCTCCACTTT. The V call is TRBV10-3, the J call TRBJ1-6; 7 bases are a match to TRBD1. V shed 4 bases and J 9 bases; nucleotides not matched to a gene: 6. This CDR3 spans 14 amino acids. Germline V CDR1 and CDR2: ENHRY, SYGVKD.